Listed below are T cell receptor beta chains from one sample, sequenced in a study of CD8 T cells in ankylosing spondylitis. TCRdb re-analysed the 5' RACE reads in MiXCR, keeping a single row per CDR3 protein. The repertoire consists of more than 100,000 distinct CDR3 sequences, with roughly 15% occurring once and the leading ten covering about 33%. Sequenced: blood, either unsorted or a sorted T cell fraction (not recorded which). Every receptor here comes from a male donor with ankylosing spondylitis. Each CDR3 is given with its conserved first and last residue. D genes are given only for firm matches. Clone size appears in some rows only: once, few, many, or a class for an expanded clone.

D: -
J: TRBJ2-1
size: -
V: TRBV7-9
CDR3: CASGQGNNEQFF
DNA: TGTGCCAGCGGTCAGGGGAACAATGAGCAGTTCTTC

D: -
J: TRBJ2-1
size: -
V: TRBV7-9
CDR3: CASSLERDYNEQFF
DNA: TGTGCCAGCAGCTTAGAAAGGGATTACAATGAGCAGTTCTTC

D: -
J: TRBJ2-7
size: many
V: TRBV29-1
CDR3: CSVEEVPYEQYF
DNA: TGCAGCGTTGAAGAGGTACCCTACGAGCAGTACTTC

D: -
J: TRBJ2-7
size: many
V: TRBV7-9
CDR3: CASSRMSGSRNEQYF
DNA: TGTGCCAGCAGCCGAATGTCGGGGTCGAGGAACGAGCAGTACTTC

D: -
J: TRBJ2-5
size: -
V: TRBV5-1
CDR3: CASSLFGDWETQYF
DNA: TGCGCCAGCAGCTTGTTCGGGGATTGGGAGACCCAGTACTTC

D: -
J: TRBJ2-7
size: few
V: TRBV4-2
CDR3: CASSQDRGTLPSYEQYF
DNA: TGTGCCAGCAGCCAAGATCGAGGGACACTTCCCTCCTACGAGCAGTACTTC

D: -
J: TRBJ2-2
size: many
V: TRBV12-3/TRBV12-4
CDR3: CASSSPRVAGELFF
DNA: TGTGCCAGCAGTTCCCCCAGGGTGGCCGGGGAGCTGTTTTTT

D: -
J: TRBJ2-3
size: few
V: TRBV7-9
CDR3: CASSLPPLGYPDTQYF
DNA: TGTGCCAGCAGCTTACCCCCCCTAGGATACCCAGATACGCAGTATTTT

D: TRBD2
J: TRBJ2-2
size: -
V: TRBV9
CDR3: CASSAPGLLGELFF
DNA: TGTGCCAGCAGCGCCCCGGGACTACTCGGGGAGCTGTTTTTT

D: TRBD2
J: TRBJ2-7
size: few
V: TRBV27
CDR3: CASSLGSSGEQYF
DNA: TGTGCCAGCAGTTTGGGGTCTAGCGGCGAGCAGTACTTC

D: -
J: TRBJ2-1
size: few
V: TRBV7-3
CDR3: CASSYGSGTDEQFF
DNA: TGTGCCAGCAGCTACGGTAGCGGTACCGATGAGCAGTTCTTC

D: TRBD2
J: TRBJ2-1
size: few
V: TRBV4-1
CDR3: CASRTEAGDSYNEQFF
DNA: TGCGCCAGCAGAACAGAAGCGGGAGATTCGTACAATGAGCAGTTCTTC

D: -
J: TRBJ2-1
size: few
V: TRBV7-9
CDR3: CASSLGVIQSSYNEQFF
DNA: TGTGCCAGCAGCTTAGGCGTGATACAAAGCTCCTACAATGAGCAGTTCTTC

D: -
J: TRBJ2-3
size: many
V: TRBV7-3
CDR3: CASSPGTLSTDTQYF
DNA: TGTGCCAGCAGCCCCGGGACTCTGAGCACAGATACGCAGTATTTT

D: -
J: TRBJ2-1
size: many
V: TRBV3-1
CDR3: CASSLIANEQFF
DNA: TGTGCCAGCAGCCTTATTGCCAATGAGCAGTTCTTC

D: TRBD1
J: TRBJ1-1
size: few
V: TRBV20-1
CDR3: CSASPSTGLVIEAFF
DNA: TGCAGTGCTAGCCCCTCGACAGGGCTGGTCATTGAAGCTTTCTTT

D: TRBD2
J: TRBJ2-1
size: few
V: TRBV4-2
CDR3: CASSQDGGRVQFF
DNA: TGTGCCAGCAGCCAAGATGGCGGGAGGGTCCAATTCTTC

D: -
J: TRBJ2-1
size: -
V: TRBV9
CDR3: CASSVGTVPPYNEQFF
DNA: TGTGCCAGCAGCGTAGGTACAGTCCCTCCCTACAATGAGCAGTTCTTC

D: TRBD1
J: TRBJ2-7
size: few
V: TRBV2
CDR3: CASRGTGKYEQYF
DNA: TGTGCCAGCAGGGGGACAGGGAAATACGAGCAGTACTTC

D: -
J: TRBJ1-1
size: -
V: TRBV9
CDR3: CASSVGEGIMNTEAFF
DNA: TGTGCCAGCAGCGTAGGGGAGGGGATAATGAACACTGAAGCTTTCTTT

D: -
J: TRBJ1-2
size: few
V: TRBV2
CDR3: CASFWTGSNYGYTF
DNA: TGTGCCAGCTTCTGGACCGGATCTAACTATGGCTACACCTTC

D: TRBD2
J: TRBJ2-1
size: few
V: TRBV20-1
CDR3: CSARISGRVFF
DNA: TGCAGTGCTCGTATTAGCGGGAGGGTGTTCTTC

D: -
J: TRBJ1-5
size: -
V: TRBV4-3
CDR3: CASSQAGAGNQPQHF
DNA: TGCGCCAGCAGCCAAGCGGGGGCTGGCAATCAGCCCCAGCATTTT

D: -
J: TRBJ1-1
size: few
V: TRBV6-1
CDR3: CASSEGFAEAFF
DNA: TGTGCCAGCAGTGAGGGCTTTGCTGAAGCTTTCTTT

D: -
J: TRBJ1-1
size: -
V: TRBV13
CDR3: CASSIGWGAGNTEAFF
DNA: TGTGCCAGCAGTATCGGATGGGGCGCGGGGAACACTGAAGCTTTCTTT

D: -
J: TRBJ1-1
size: -
V: TRBV7-9
CDR3: CASSSVGGAGNTEAFF
DNA: TGTGCCAGCAGCTCCGTTGGGGGGGCCGGGAACACTGAAGCTTTCTTT

D: TRBD1
J: TRBJ2-7
size: -
V: TRBV3-1
CDR3: CASSHFETGKGQYF
DNA: TGTGCCAGCAGCCATTTCGAGACAGGGAAGGGGCAGTACTTC

D: -
J: TRBJ1-2
size: many
V: TRBV29-1
CDR3: CSVEYNTYGYTF
DNA: TGCAGCGTTGAATATAACACCTATGGCTACACCTTC

D: TRBD1
J: TRBJ1-5
size: -
V: TRBV27
CDR3: CASSFDRDQPQHF
DNA: TGTGCCAGCAGTTTTGACAGGGATCAGCCCCAGCATTTT